The source of this TCR beta chain is a study of cytomegalovirus exposure and HLA in healthy donors (dated by TCRdb to the late 2010s). As for the study more broadly: An earlier analysis of around 600 of the donors reported about 250 Gb of sequence data and 120 million or so unique TCR beta sequences from 150 million to 200 million T cells. An early release that covered more than 550 HLA-typed donors contained 300 to 350 gigabases of sequencing data and tens of millions of unique TCR sequences. Of the 300 to 450 genotyped donors, 75% to 85% were placed in the genetic ancestry cluster associated with self-reported Caucasian donors. The study aimed to test whether signatures of past pathogen exposure could be identified by cataloging public T cell receptors. The study profiled the T cell repertoires of approximately 700 subjects by immunosequencing and related them to cytomegalovirus serostatus. Along with the roughly 670-subject first cohort, a separate validation cohort of over a hundred different subjects was used. To predict cytomegalovirus infection status, the study brought together high-throughput TCR immunosequencing, statistical association of individual TCRs with disease status, and machine learning. A later analysis re-analyzed previously published TCR beta repertoires from roughly 600 donors and added high-resolution HLA genotyping to study TCR occurrence patterns. Rather than drawing on any new phenotypic data, the later analysis identified candidate immune exposures from TCR beta sequences and the way those sequences occurred across donors. In an earlier analysis of roughly 580 of the donors, high-throughput TCR beta sequencing was used to judge whether each TCR beta V gene segment behaved as functional or pseudogenic. Alongside the repertoire data, information on donor age, sex, ethnicity and CMV serostatus was compiled. A later genetic analysis used genome-wide SNP genotypes for about three fifths of the 666 donors, treating that subset as a discovery cohort. Every repertoire in the discovery cohort had been generated on one and the same sequencing platform. HLA typing included class I and class II loci at four-digit resolution. Typing coverage varied by locus: 629-630 donors for A, B, C, DRB1 and DQB1; 522 for DQA1; about 590 for DPA1; 450 to 480 for DPB1. Roughly five DR-DQ haplotypes were handled as single units for association and clustering, since linkage in the cohort was strong. Among roughly 400 genotyped donors of the cohort, an average of roughly 240,000 unique TCR beta nucleotide sequences were sequenced per donor, approximately 20% of them non-productive.

The CDR3 goes from the cysteine to the phenylalanine over 16 residues. Here the CDR3 DNA is all that survives: 48 bases in frame from base 1. The germline V gene gives CDR1 as SGHTA and CDR2 as FQGNSA. V ends up 0 bases short and J 4 bases short, with an unmatched junction base count of 4. The cohort comprised fewer than 750 healthy bone marrow donors. At the time of sampling, every cohort member was nominally healthy, though immune exposures that went unrecorded were likely present. The donor was CMV seropositive and belonged to the group of a few hundred seropositive cohort members. A peripheral blood sample was collected from each donor, and TCR beta sequencing was performed on peripheral blood mononuclear cells. Genomic DNA extraction from the blood cell samples was performed with the Qiagen DNeasy Blood Extraction Kit. The library was built by means of the immunoSEQ multiplex PCR assay. The multiplex PCR relied on a mix of 60 forward primers for TCR Vbeta segments and 13 reverse primers for TCR Jbeta segments. The CDR3 region of rearranged TCR beta genes was amplified from genomic DNA by a multiplex PCR assay. The amplified TCR beta libraries were sequenced on the Illumina HiSeq System as 87-base-pair reads. On the authors' methods: A later analysis counted approximately 74 million unique TCR beta chains across the 550 to 700 repertoires, and roughly 11 million of these chains were shared by at least two donors. To remove PCR and sequencing errors, raw reads were error-corrected and collapsed into unique sequences using a nearest-neighbor algorithm that merged closely related sequences. V, D and J gene segments were assigned by aligning CDR3 sequences to IMGT reference sequences. For a sequence to be retained, a match of at least six nucleotides was required to both a V gene segment and a J gene segment. A rearrangement was called productive if the CDR3 had no stop codons and remained in frame with V and J, and every other rearrangement was called non-productive. CDR3 was defined by IMGT convention, running from the second conserved V-encoded cysteine to the conserved J-encoded phenylalanine. The earlier analysis of about 640 of the donors excluded any sequence lacking an unambiguous match to a single V gene segment. An earlier analysis of over 450 of the donors classified V segments as functional when productive rearrangements were above 56.7% and as segregating when the standard deviation between donors was above 5%. To diagnose cytomegalovirus status from the catalog of TCR beta chain sequences, a statistical classification framework was built. A later analysis assigned V and J genes by comparing TCR nucleotide sequences with IMGT/GENE-DB human TR gene sequences. A later analysis assigned CDR3 sequences and most-parsimonious VDJ recombination scenarios with the TCRdist pipeline. A later analysis defined each TCR beta chain by its CDR3 amino acid sequence plus V-gene family, and excluded reads lacking a unique V-gene family. To address suspected cross-contamination and a sequencing artifact, a later analysis removed some 620 highly shared, low-generation-probability nucleotide sequences. For each public chain, a later analysis derived a clonal expansion index from normalized ranks of inferred template counts within each repertoire. Generation probabilities in a later analysis came from a VDJ recombination model fitted to out-of-frame rearrangements, and those results were checked against IGoR. In a later analysis, TCR-TCR, TCR-HLA and TCR-CMV co-occurrence was scored with hypergeometric tests, and a repertoire-size bias correction was applied to TCR pairs. To estimate false discovery rates, a later analysis permuted the HLA or CMV assignments 20 times. In a later analysis, co-occurring TCRs were grouped with DBSCAN, and TCRdist sequence similarity was added when clustering was performed within HLA-allele-positive subsets. For co-occurrence clustering, repertoires with fewer than 30,000 or more than 120,000 public chains were excluded, along with roughly 5 repertoires with anomalous nucleotide sharing. The table comes from immuneACCESS by way of TCRdb, which keeps in-frame sequences with V and J called. Part of the clones is missing from these tables; in studies checked, under half for an unresolved V gene and the rest for unknown reasons. V, J and clone size are those of that table, while D and trimming were read from the DNA. For this sample the table gives 120,000 or so clones, of which roughly 80% were detected only once. Clones ranked in the top ten supply approximately 4% of the sample.

Broader findings and caveats from the paper: Seventeen rarely observed V segments, including chromosome 9 orphons, were excluded from the earlier analysis of a few hundred of the donors because counts were too low. Compared with the roughly 670-donor mean, donors in an Asian-associated ancestry cluster had fewer N-insertions in productive TCRs, according to a later genetic analysis. The study listed approximately 160 TCR beta chains as associated with cytomegalovirus. A later genetic analysis associated a missense DCLRE1C variant with V-gene and J-gene trimming of TCR beta chains, and an independent cohort replicated the association. Most TCR sequences were seen in very few donors, while some public TCRs were found in many individuals. It was suggested by the authors that the approach could potentially be generalized to other disease states and immunological phenotypes. Correlated functional status among segregating V segments might be attributable to linkage disequilibrium, but an unknown experimental factor could not be ruled out. The cohort was sequenced for TCR beta chains only, and without alpha or paired-chain data the features that could be detected were limited. Several of the top co-occurrence clusters appeared to be linked to parvovirus B19, influenza, CMV and Epstein-Barr virus, according to a later analysis. Most CMV-associated TCR beta chains appeared to be HLA-restricted in a later analysis, and the HLA associations seemed to be driven largely by CMV exposure. A cluster of highly shared sequence variants was judged likely to represent a technical artifact of the sequencing pipeline. Assigning TCR associations to individual alleles was difficult when HLA alleles, especially DR and DQ, strongly co-occurred. Some IMGT-functional V segments, including TRBV6-2 and TRBV6-3, could not be told apart with the 87-base-pair reads, so those segments were excluded. Compared with equally common non-associated chains, HLA-associated TCR beta chains in a later analysis were more clonally expanded and had lower generation probabilities. Cytomegalovirus status was reported to be diagnosed by the classifier with high specificity and sensitivity in both the original and validation cohorts. Specific HLA alleles were associated with 15,000 to 20,000 TCR beta sequences at a false discovery rate of 0.05 in a later analysis. According to a later analysis, TCR association rates differed among HLA loci, with DRB1 alleles showing the most associated TCRs and HLA-C alleles showing the fewest. A further reported finding was that TCR beta sequences accurately predicted the HLA-A and HLA-B alleles for most subjects in the first cohort. Because HLA typing was missing for some donors at each locus, association tests included only the typed subset. Immune exposure information for the cohort was limited to CMV serostatus. Three of the identified cytomegalovirus-associated TCR beta chains were confirmed in vitro to be specific for cytomegalovirus antigens. Broadly in line with IMGT annotations, most TCR beta V segments showed up in productive rearrangements about 87% or about 30% of the time in an earlier analysis of roughly 590 of the donors. Presence/absence analyses assumed roughly uniform sequencing depth across donors, an assumption that may not hold.

As to this clone: Its antigen is still unknown. No much larger clone is present one base from it, and per-base qualities are unavailable.

The sequence was collected from a man between 18 and 35 years old in good health and CMV-seropositive. Sample: PBMCs. The chain is encoded by TRBV7-2 joined to TRBJ1-5; a stretch of 9 junction bases matches TRBD1. In nucleotide form, the sequence is TGTGCCAGCAGCTTAGCCGCGACAGGGGGGAATCAGCCCCAGCATTTT. Its protein reads: CASSLAATGGNQPQHF.